These 17 T cell receptor beta chains came from one sample sequenced in a study of early T cells in non-severe SARS-CoV-2 infection. One entry per CDR3 protein, called by TCRdb with MiXCR from the 5' RACE reads. Found here are around 70,000 distinct CDR3 sequences, 9.5% to 13% of them singletons; the top ten hold around 6.4%. The sequencing sample was made of whole blood. All receptors come from an adult who was a healthcare worker with PCR-confirmed SARS-CoV-2 infection or an uninfected control (not recorded which).

The rearrangement uses TRBV10-3 and TRBJ1-1; 11 bases are shared with TRBD1. This CDR3 is 14 amino acids long. Germline CDR1 reads ENHRY; CDR2 reads SYGVKD. The V gene end was trimmed by 6 bases and the J gene end by 3 bases; junction bases not matched to a gene: 3. For the CDR3, the DNA is TGTGCCATCAGCGGGGGACAGGGGGACACTGAAGCTTTCTTT. Its protein product is CAISGGQGDTEAFF.

This clonotype was picked up many times. J is TRBJ1-1 and V is TRBV7-2; D is possibly TRBD1 (5 bases). Per the germline V gene, CDR1 is SGHTA and CDR2 is FQGNSA. This CDR3 region has 13 residues. V was cut by 5 bases and J by 5 bases, with 12 bases left in between. CDR3 DNA sequence: TGTGCCAGCAGCCATGACAGTCCTACTGAAGCTTTCTTT. The encoded protein is CASSHDSPTEAFF.

This clonotype was detected ten times or more. The rearrangement joins TRBV4-1 to TRBJ2-1, with a weak D call TRBD1 (5 bases). V gave up 4 bases and J gave up 7 bases, with 14 bases separating them. The CDR3 sequence is 14 residues long. Germline V CDR1 and CDR2: MGHRA, YSYEKL. As DNA, the CDR3 is TGCGCCAGCAGCCGGGCAGGGCGTGGGAATGAGCAGTTCTTC. Translating it yields CASSRAGRGNEQFF.

The chain has TRBV18 and TRBJ1-1; D is perhaps TRBD1 (5 bases). Between the trimmed V and J ends, which lost 4 bases and 0 bases, there was a span of 6 bases. The CDR3 is 13 amino acids. Germline-derived CDR1 and CDR2 are KGHSH and LQKENI. CDR3 DNA sequence: TGTGCCAGCTCACAGACAGTGAACACTGAAGCTTTCTTT. Amino acid sequence: CASSQTVNTEAFF.

This CDR3 reads CASRPPQGANQPQHF. Here the CDR3 DNA reads TGTGCCAGCAGGCCCCCACAGGGGGCCAATCAGCCCCAGCATTTT. The rearrangement uses TRBV28 and TRBJ1-5; the match to TRBD1 covers 9 bases. The length of the CDR3 is 15 residues. V trimming: 6 bases; J trimming: 3 bases; junction bases outside the gene matches: 6. Germline values: CDR1 MDHEN, CDR2 SYDVKM. The entire variable domain, with the rest obtained from reference TRBV28 and TRBJ1-5, is as follows: DVKVTQSSRYLVKRTGEKVFLECVQDMDHENMFWYRQDPGLGLRLIYFSYDVKMKEKGDIPEGYSVSREKKERFSLILESASTNQTSMYLCASRPPQGANQPQHFGDGTRLSIL.

The rearrangement uses TRBV6-1 and TRBJ1-3; unclear D gene. Germline V gives CDR1 MNHNS, CDR2 SASEGT. The V gene lost 8 bases and the J gene lost 0 bases, with 14 bases spanning the gap. The CDR3 totals 15 residues. The CDR3 DNA is TGTGCCAGCGCTGAAGACGGGAGCTCTGGAAACACCATATATTTT. Its translation: CASAEDGSSGNTIYF.

This clonotype occurred a few times. The V gene is TRBV7-2, the J gene TRBJ1-1; D uncertain. Per germline, CDR1 SGHTA and CDR2 FQGNSA. This CDR3 has 14 residues. With 5 bases removed from V and 1 base from J, the gap between germline ends came to 11 bases. The CDR3, as DNA: TGTGCCAGCAGCCCCGCCTGGAAGAACACTGAAGCTTTCTTT. Translation: CASSPAWKNTEAFF.

The gene calls are TRBV12-3 or TRBV12-4 and TRBJ1-2; 8 nucleotides match TRBD1. V lost 6 bases and J lost 8; bases outside the gene matches: 14. CDR3 length: 15 residues. The CDR3 DNA sequence: TGTGCCAGCAGGCCTCGGACAGGGAGGCAGGAAGGCTACACCTTC. This sequence encodes CASRPRTGRQEGYTF.

This clonotype has more than one count but fewer than ten. The genes are TRBV7-9 and TRBJ1-5, with D uncertain. Germline V gives CDR1 SEHNR, CDR2 FQNEAQ (reference sequence). The CDR3 loop spans 14 amino acids. Trimming took off 1 base at V and 4 bases at J, with 8 bases between the two ends. CDR3 nucleotide sequence: TGTGCCAGCAGCTTAGATACGGTAAATCAGCCCCAGCATTTT. Translation gives CASSLDTVNQPQHF.

There are a few counts of this clonotype. Written as DNA, the CDR3 is TGTGCCAGCAGTTTAGCGGAAGCCAAAAACATTCAGTACTTC. Residues: CASSLAEAKNIQYF. The chain joins TRBV28 to TRBJ2-4; D gene unclear. The CDR3 is made up of 14 amino acids. Germline CDR1 is MDHEN and CDR2 is SYDVKM. Trimming removed 2 bases from V and 0 bases from J, with 5 bases in between.

This clonotype was seen a handful of times. V usage is TRBV2 and J usage is TRBJ2-7, with 9 bases lining up with TRBD2. Trimming at V came to 4 bases and at J to 7 bases, leaving 8 bases not matched to a gene. Germline CDR1 SNHLY, CDR2 FYNNEI. The CDR3 totals 14 residues. The CDR3 DNA reads TGTGCCAGCAGTGTTTTAGCGGGAGAGGGAGAGCAGTACTTC. It specifies CASSVLAGEGEQYF.

This clonotype has ten or more counts. The chain combines TRBV10-3 with TRBJ2-1; the match to TRBD1 covers 12 bases. This CDR3 is 13 amino acids long. Per germline, CDR1 ENHRY and CDR2 SYGVKD. Trimming cost V 6 bases and J 8 bases; bases outside gene matches: 2. The CDR3 reads CAIRGQGAYEQFF. In DNA form, the CDR3 reads TGTGCCATCAGGGGACAGGGGGCTTATGAGCAGTTCTTC.

The chain links TRBV27 to TRBJ1-6; D may be TRBD1 (5 bases). The germline V gene has CDR1 MNHEY and CDR2 SMNVEV (reference sequence). The V end was cut by 5 bases, the J end by 8 bases, with 7 bases between. This CDR3 is 12 amino acids long. CDR3 in DNA: TGTGCCAGCAGTCTCAGGGATTCACCCCTCCACTTT. Translated, it gives CASSLRDSPLHF.

This clonotype came up a few times. The chain couples TRBV20-1 to TRBJ2-1; no clear D gene. Germline CDR1 is DFQATT and CDR2 is SNEGSKA (reference sequence). This CDR3 is 17 amino acids long. Trimming removed 0 bases at V and 6 bases at J, with 21 bases between. The DNA of the CDR3 is TGCAGTGCTAGAGAGTGGAAGCAGCAGGTTGAGCGCAATGAGCAGTTCTTC. It encodes CSAREWKQQVERNEQFF.

This clonotype was picked up many times. The chain links TRBV6-1 to TRBJ1-1; possible D gene TRBD1, 6 bases. Trimming shortened V by 4 bases and J by 3 bases, and 15 bases separated the two germline ends. Germline V gene data show CDR1 as MNHNS and CDR2 as SASEGT. The CDR3 spans 15 residues. The CDR3 spells CASSASIQGYTEAFF. The CDR3 DNA follows: TGTGCCAGCAGTGCGTCAATACAGGGATACACTGAAGCTTTCTTT.

The chain links TRBV20-1 to TRBJ2-2; D is possibly TRBD2 (5 bases). Germline V gene sequence: CDR1 DFQATT, CDR2 SNEGSKA (reference sequence). The V end was cut by 6 bases, the J end by 1 base, with 12 bases between. The CDR3 runs 14 residues. In nucleotides, the CDR3 is TGCAGTGCAAAGCGGAGCTGGAACACCGGGGAGCTGTTTTTT. It translates to CSAKRSWNTGELFF.

V and J are TRBV10-2 and TRBJ2-1; 8 positions match TRBD2. Germline V gene data show CDR1 as WSHSY and CDR2 as SAAADI. V trimming: 8 bases; J trimming: 8 bases; junction bases outside the gene matches: 11. The CDR3 sequence is 14 residues long. The CDR3 DNA sequence: TGCGCCAGCTTTAGCGGGAACAATGGGGATGAGCAGTTCTTC. Translation gives CASFSGNNGDEQFF.